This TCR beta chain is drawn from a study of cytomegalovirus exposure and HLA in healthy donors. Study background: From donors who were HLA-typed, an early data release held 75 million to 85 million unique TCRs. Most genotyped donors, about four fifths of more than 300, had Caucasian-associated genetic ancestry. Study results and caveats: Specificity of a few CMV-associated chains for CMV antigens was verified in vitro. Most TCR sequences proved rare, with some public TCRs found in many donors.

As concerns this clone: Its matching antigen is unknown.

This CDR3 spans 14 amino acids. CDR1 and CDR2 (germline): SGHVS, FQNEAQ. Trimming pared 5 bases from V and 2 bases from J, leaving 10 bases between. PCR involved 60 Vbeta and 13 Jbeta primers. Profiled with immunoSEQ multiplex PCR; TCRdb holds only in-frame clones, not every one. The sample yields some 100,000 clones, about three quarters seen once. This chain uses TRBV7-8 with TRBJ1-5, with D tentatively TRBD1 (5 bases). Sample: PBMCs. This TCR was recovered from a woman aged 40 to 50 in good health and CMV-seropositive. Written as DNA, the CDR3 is TGTGCCAGCAGCGTTGGGGGGGGCAATCAGCCCCAGCATTTT. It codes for CASSVGGGNQPQHF.